This is a list of T cell receptor beta chains from one sample in a study of cytomegalovirus exposure and HLA in healthy donors. The protocol was immunoSEQ multiplex PCR, while the TCRdb copy is restricted to in-frame clones and leaves out a portion. The data contain about 150,000 clones, around 78% of them singletons. The material sequenced was PBMCs. The receptor source for this set is a woman aged 40 to 50 in good health and CMV-seronegative. Each CDR3 is given with its conserved first and last residue. A D gene is named only where the DNA matches it firmly. Clone size is given for some rows only: seen once, a few or many times, or a class if the clone is expanded.

V gene,J gene,clone size,D gene,CDR3 DNA,CDR3 protein
TRBV5-1,TRBJ1-1,few,-,TGCGCCAGCAGCTTGGACGGACTCAAAGCTTTCTTT,CASSLDGLKAFF
TRBV19,TRBJ1-1,-,TRBD1,TGTGCCAGTAGTCCGATGACAGGGAGGAACACTGAAGCTTTCTTT,CASSPMTGRNTEAFF
TRBV27,TRBJ2-5,-,-,TGTGCCAGCAATCCCCACGGAGGGAAGGAGACCCAGTACTTC,CASNPHGGKETQYF
TRBV20-1,TRBJ1-1,-,-,TGCAGTGCCCGGGTGTACACTGAAGCTTTCTTT,CSARVYTEAFF
TRBV6-5,TRBJ2-1,-,TRBD2,TGTGCCAGCAGTTACTTGCGGGGGGATGAGCAGTTCTTC,CASSYLRGDEQFF
TRBV19,TRBJ2-3,-,-,TGTGCCAGTAGGCTATACCTTACGTCCACAGATACGCAGTATTTT,CASRLYLTSTDTQYF
TRBV19,TRBJ2-3,-,-,TGTGCCAGTAGTATGACAGCCCCAGATACGCAGTATTTT,CASSMTAPDTQYF
TRBV7-9,TRBJ2-7,-,TRBD2,TGTGCCGGTCAAGCGGGGACTACCTACGAGCAGTACTTC,CAGQAGTTYEQYF
TRBV9,TRBJ1-2,-,-,TGTGCCAGCAGCCCGTTTCAAGGACAAAGTTACTATGGCTACACCTTC,CASSPFQGQSYYGYTF
TRBV5-1,TRBJ1-4,once,-,TGCGCCAGCAGCTTGGGTAGCTGGGGGCGAGAGGAAAAACTGTTTTTT,CASSLGSWGREEKLFF
TRBV7-3,TRBJ1-1,-,-,TGTGCCAGCAGCCCCCATGCGAAAACTGAAGCTTTCTTT,CASSPHAKTEAFF
TRBV11-2,TRBJ2-3,-,TRBD2,TGTGCCAGCCGGACTAGCGGGGGGGAGACAGATACGCAGTATTTT,CASRTSGGETDTQYF
TRBV5-1,TRBJ1-4,-,-,TGCGCCAGCAGCTTGATGGGGCAGGTCTCAAGGGAGGACGAAAAACTGTTTTTT,CASSLMGQVSREDEKLFF
TRBV19,TRBJ2-3,-,-,TGTGCCAGTAGTTTCGGGGGGCAAGATACGCAGTATTTT,CASSFGGQDTQYF
TRBV28,TRBJ2-7,-,-,TGTGCCAGCCAGGGGCACGAGCAGTACTTC,CASQGHEQYF
TRBV7-9,TRBJ1-4,-,-,TGTGCCAGCAGCTTTTCGTTCACTGGGAGGAGGTCAACTAATGAAAAACTGTTTTTT,CASSFSFTGRRSTNEKLFF
TRBV2,TRBJ1-2,-,TRBD1,TGTGCCAGCAGCGCCCAGGGGGTCGGCTCGGTTGGCTACACCTTC,CASSAQGVGSVGYTF
TRBV9,TRBJ2-3,once,TRBD2,TGTGCCAGCAGCCACGGACTAGCACCAGATACGCAGTATTTT,CASSHGLAPDTQYF
TRBV5-1,TRBJ1-2,-,TRBD1,TGCGCCAGCAGCTCGGGACAGGGCGGCTATGGCTACACCTTC,CASSSGQGGYGYTF
TRBV5-1,TRBJ1-4,-,-,TGCGCCAGCTCAGACCCGGGATCCTCGGGTGAAAAACTGTTTTTT,CASSDPGSSGEKLFF
TRBV28,TRBJ2-2,-,TRBD1,TGTGCCAGCAGTCTGACAGGGGTGTCCGGGGAGCTGTTTTTT,CASSLTGVSGELFF
TRBV19,TRBJ2-7,few,-,TGTGCCAGTAGTATAGATCAGGTCGGCTACGAGCAGTACTTC,CASSIDQVGYEQYF
TRBV5-1,TRBJ1-5,-,-,TGCGCCAGCAGCCGCGGAGATAGCAATCAGCCCCAGCATTTT,CASSRGDSNQPQHF
TRBV9,TRBJ2-1,-,TRBD2,TGTGCCAGCAGCGTAGGTCCTAGCGGGGACTCCTACAATGAGCAGTTCTTC,CASSVGPSGDSYNEQFF
TRBV4-1,TRBJ1-4,-,-,TGCGCCAGCAGTCAATCTTCAACTAATGAAAAACTGTTTTTT,CASSQSSTNEKLFF
TRBV6-5,TRBJ2-7,-,-,TGTGCCAGCAGTTACTCCAGCTACGAGCAGTACTTC,CASSYSSYEQYF
TRBV7-9,TRBJ2-3,few,TRBD1,TGTGCCAGCAGCTCGGGGACAGGTAGCACAGATACGCAGTATTTT,CASSSGTGSTDTQYF
TRBV10-3,TRBJ1-1,-,-,TGTGCCATCAGTGGAAACCCTATTGATTCGAATAACCCTGAAGCTTTCTTT,CAISGNPIDSNNPEAFF
TRBV4-1,TRBJ2-2,-,TRBD2,TGCGCCAGCAGCCAAGGACGGGGGGGGGACACCGGGGAGCTGTTTTTT,CASSQGRGGDTGELFF
TRBV28,TRBJ2-7,-,-,TGTGCCAGCAGTGACAGGCTGTATTATAAGCAGTACTTC,CASSDRLYYKQYF
TRBV11-3,TRBJ1-4,once,-,TGTGCCAGCAGCTTAGGGAGGGCGGAAAAACTGTTTTTT,CASSLGRAEKLFF
TRBV28,TRBJ2-2,-,-,TGTGCCAGCAGTTTAACAGGGCCGCCGAACACCGGGGAGCTGTTTTTT,CASSLTGPPNTGELFF
TRBV5-1,TRBJ1-2,-,TRBD1,TGCGCCAGCAGCCATGGACAGGGAAACTATGGCTACACCTTC,CASSHGQGNYGYTF
TRBV7-9,TRBJ1-2,few,-,TGTGCCAGCAGCTTAGCTTACGGGGGATTTAACTATGGCTACACCTTC,CASSLAYGGFNYGYTF
TRBV9,TRBJ2-2,-,TRBD1,TGTGCCAGCAGCGCGACAGGGGCCCCCGGGGAGCTGTTTTTT,CASSATGAPGELFF
TRBV5-1,TRBJ1-4,-,-,TGCGCCAGCAGCTTGCAGGCTCAGGGTACTAATGAAAAACTGTTTTTT,CASSLQAQGTNEKLFF
TRBV5-1,TRBJ2-3,-,-,TGCGCCAGCAGCTTGGTAGCGAGCACAGATACGCAGTATTTT,CASSLVASTDTQYF
TRBV5-4,TRBJ2-7,-,TRBD2,TGTGCCAGCAGCTTGGCTAGCGGGGCTGCCTACGAGCAGTACTTC,CASSLASGAAYEQYF
TRBV5-6,TRBJ2-1,-,TRBD1,TGTGCCAGCAGCTTGTTGAGACAGGGAGCCCACAATGAGCAGTTCTTC,CASSLLRQGAHNEQFF
TRBV7-3,TRBJ2-2,-,-,TGTGCCAGCAGGCTCGGGTCCCAAACCGGGGAGCTGTTTTTT,CASRLGSQTGELFF
TRBV6-5,TRBJ1-5,-,TRBD1,TGTGCCAGTAATAATCGACAGGGTGGGGGTCAGCCCCAGCATTTT,CASNNRQGGGQPQHF
TRBV5-1,TRBJ1-1,-,-,TGCGCCAGCAGCCAAGGGGTGGAGACGAACACTGAAGCTTTCTTT,CASSQGVETNTEAFF
TRBV2,TRBJ1-5,-,TRBD1,TGTGCCAGCAGTTACCAGGGGGCAGCCAATCAGCCCCAGCATTTT,CASSYQGAANQPQHF
TRBV5-1,TRBJ2-7,-,-,TGCGCCAGCAGTTTAGGCCTGTCGGGAGAGCAGTACTTC,CASSLGLSGEQYF
TRBV6-6,TRBJ1-1,few,-,TGTGCCAGCAGTTTCGAGTATACTGAAGCTTTCTTT,CASSFEYTEAFF
TRBV2,TRBJ2-4,-,-,TGTGCCACCCGGGGGACAGCCTTAGCCAAAAACATTCAGTACTTC,CATRGTALAKNIQYF
TRBV27,TRBJ1-4,-,TRBD1,TGTGCCAGCGGACAGGTTCCTGAAAAACTGTTTTTT,CASGQVPEKLFF
TRBV5-1,TRBJ1-4,-,TRBD1,TGCGCCAGCAGCTTAACCGGACAGGGACGGCATGAAAAACTGTTTTTT,CASSLTGQGRHEKLFF
TRBV19,TRBJ1-2,few,-,TGTGCCAGTAGTATACGACAGAACTATGGCTACACCTTC,CASSIRQNYGYTF
TRBV10-2,TRBJ2-1,-,TRBD2,TGCGCCAGCAGACTAGCGGGGGGGCGGGGCAATGAGCAGTTCTTC,CASRLAGGRGNEQFF